These 23 T cell receptor beta chains were sequenced from one sample in a study of blood T cell repertoires in COVID-19. Data came from immunoSEQ multiplex PCR; TCRdb stores just in-frame clones and leaves some out. This table has 260,000 or so clones, roughly 90% appearing once. The sample taken for sequencing was peripheral blood. These receptors originate from a man between 18 and 35 years old with active or convalescent COVID-19.

This clone was observed once. The chain uses TRBV2 and TRBJ2-6; D unclear. The V end lost 7 bases, the J end lost 4 bases, and 8 bases lay between the germline ends. The CDR3 length is 13 residues. Germline CDR1 is SNHLY and CDR2 is FYNNEI. The CDR3 here is CASTLSGANVLTF. CDR3 in DNA: TGTGCCAGCACGCTATCGGGGGCCAACGTCCTGACTTTC.

This clone was seen only a few times. The gene calls are TRBV12-5 and TRBJ1-5; tentative D call: TRBD1 (5 bases). The CDR3 covers 14 residues. The V gene lost 5 bases and the J gene lost 5 bases, with 13 bases spanning the gap. Germline V gene data show CDR1 as LGHNT and CDR2 as FRNRAP. The CDR3 region has the DNA TGTGCTAGTGGTCCGACAGTGTGGGATCAGCCCCAGCATTTT. It specifies CASGPTVWDQPQHF.

This chain's CDR3 is CASSTGVGEKLFF. For the CDR3, the DNA is TGTGCCAGCAGCACAGGGGTGGGCGAAAAACTGTTTTTT. J is TRBJ1-4 and V is TRBV6-5; 7 bases line up with TRBD1. CDR1 is MNHEY and CDR2 is SVGAGI in the germline V gene. J lost 8 bases, V lost 6 bases, and 6 bases had no gene match. The CDR3 covers 13 residues.

The chain is built from TRBV10-3 and TRBJ1-5; D remains unclear. Per germline, CDR1 ENHRY and CDR2 SYGVKD. The CDR3 sequence is 12 residues long. The ends were cut back, 0 bases at V and 6 bases at J, with 3 bases in the middle. The CDR3 sequence: CAISESAQPQHF. Here the CDR3 DNA reads TGTGCCATCAGTGAGTCGGCTCAGCCCCAGCATTTT.

Note on this clone: Other nucleotide sequences in the sample specify the same CDR3. This chain links TRBV7-9 with TRBJ2-5; 7 bases are shared with TRBD2. CDR3 length: 14 residues. Trimming cost V 0 bases and J 2 bases; bases outside gene matches: 0. From germline, CDR1 is SEHNR and CDR2 FQNEAQ (reference sequence). The CDR3 region has the DNA TGTGCCAGCAGCTTAGCGGGGGGGCAAGAGACCCAGTACTTC. It translates to CASSLAGGQETQYF.

This chain links TRBV18 with TRBJ1-2; 8 bases are a match to TRBD1. Germline assignment: CDR1 KGHSH and CDR2 LQKENI. The CDR3 is 14 amino acids. V trimming: 4 bases; J trimming: 5 bases; junction bases outside the gene matches: 6. DNA for the CDR3: TGTGCCAGCTCACTCGGACAGGGAAAATATGGCTACACCTTC. Translating gives CASSLGQGKYGYTF.

This chain connects TRBV29-1 to TRBJ1-1; possibly TRBD1 for D (6 bases). Trimming stripped 3 bases from V and 5 bases from J, with 13 bases between. The germline CDR1 and CDR2 sequences are SQVTM and ANQGSEA. This CDR3 is built from 13 residues. CDR3: CSVDNRAGTEAFF. Written as DNA, the CDR3 is TGCAGCGTTGATAACAGGGCCGGGACTGAAGCTTTCTTT.

The V gene is TRBV27, the J gene TRBJ2-1; 9 bases align to TRBD2. The CDR3 runs to 16 residues. The V gene's germline CDR1 is MNHEY and CDR2 SMNVEV (reference sequence). V dropped 10 bases and J dropped 4; count of bases not matched to a gene: 14. In DNA form, the CDR3 reads TGTGCCACCAGAGTTTTTGGCGGGGGGGAGTACAATGAGCAGTTCTTC. The encoded protein is CATRVFGGGEYNEQFF.

The chain links TRBV2 to TRBJ1-5; D gene uncertain. This CDR3 comprises 12 residues. The V end lost 7 bases, the J end lost 2 bases, and 6 bases lay between the germline ends. Germline V gene sequence: CDR1 SNHLY, CDR2 FYNNEI. The CDR3, as DNA: TGTGCCAGCATGGGAGGCAATCAGCCCCAGCATTTT. Translation: CASMGGNQPQHF.

The rearrangement links TRBV5-1 to TRBJ2-2; D is uncertain. Germline loops: CDR1 SGHRS, CDR2 YFSETQ. CDR3 size: 13 residues. Trimming left V 0 bases short and J 3 bases short, with 3 bases between. CDR3 DNA: TGCGCCAGCAGCTTGGACTACACCGGGGAGCTGTTTTTT. It is translated as CASSLDYTGELFF.

CDR3: CASSRRGEAFF. DNA for the CDR3: TGTGCCAGCAGTAGAAGGGGTGAAGCTTTCTTT. This chain links TRBV6-7 with TRBJ1-1; tentatively, D is TRBD1 (5 bases). TRBV6-7 is known as an ORF, though its function is uncertain. Trimming removed 5 bases at V and 7 bases at J, with 8 bases between. This CDR3 region has 11 residues.

The chain recombines TRBV6-5 with TRBJ1-2; the D gene is possibly TRBD1 (5 bases). V was pared by 4 bases and J by 5 bases, with 17 bases between. The CDR3 length is 15 residues. Germline V gene lookup returns CDR1 MNHEY and CDR2 SVGAGI. The CDR3 spells CASSLQDRPSYGYTF. CDR3 bases: TGTGCCAGCAGTTTACAAGACAGACCTTCTTATGGCTACACCTTC.

This chain links TRBV5-1 with TRBJ1-4; the D gene is possibly TRBD1 (5 bases). V lost 4 bases and J lost 6, with 16 bases in between. Germline V gives CDR1 SGHRS, CDR2 YFSETQ. The CDR3 covers 15 residues. CDR3 residues: CASSPGGRVDEKLFF. Written as DNA, the CDR3 is TGCGCCAGCAGCCCCGGGGGAAGAGTAGATGAAAAACTGTTTTTT.

The J gene is TRBJ2-1, the V gene TRBV23-1; the match to TRBD1 covers 11 bases. TRBV23-1 is annotated as an ORF whose role is uncertain. The CDR3 totals 14 residues. V lost 6 bases to trimming and J lost 8 bases; unmatched junction nucleotides: 6. CDR3 sequence reads: CASRPGQGVHEQFF. The CDR3 DNA reads TGCGCCAGCAGGCCGGGACAGGGGGTCCATGAGCAGTTCTTC.

The chain combines TRBV6-5 with TRBJ2-7; TRBD1 agrees at 8 bases. The CDR3 contains 14 residues. CDR1 MNHEY and CDR2 SVGAGI come from the germline V gene. The J segment lost 3 bases and the V segment lost 5 bases, leaving 6 bases of the junction unmatched. CDR3 DNA sequence: TGTGCCAGCAGTCTGGACAGGGCCTACTACGAGCAGTACTTC. Encoded protein: CASSLDRAYYEQYF.

This sequence joins TRBV9 and TRBJ2-7; TRBD1 agrees at 7 bases. This CDR3 has 16 residues. Germline CDR1 reads SGDLS; CDR2 reads YYNGEE. Losses at the gene ends were 1 base for V and 5 bases for J; bases not matched to a gene: 12. The CDR3 loop reads CASSVPLLTGMDEQYF. In DNA form, the CDR3 reads TGTGCCAGCAGCGTACCTCTCTTGACAGGGATGGACGAGCAGTACTTC.

This chain connects TRBV3-1 (or the pseudogene TRBV3-2) to TRBJ1-1; tentative D call: TRBD1 (5 bases). The germline gives CDR1 LGHDT, CDR2 YNNKEL (reference sequence). V was cut by 5 bases and J by 1 base, with 8 bases left in between. CDR3 length: 13 residues. The CDR3 coding sequence is TGTGCCAGCAGCTTCGGACAGAACACTGAAGCTTTCTTT. Its protein product is CASSFGQNTEAFF.

The chain combines TRBV6-6 with TRBJ1-5; D uncertain. V was trimmed by 2 bases and J by 0 bases, leaving 11 bases between them. The germline V gene encodes CDR1 MNHNY and CDR2 SVGAGI (reference sequence). The CDR3 sequence is 16 residues long. CDR3 region: CASSYVTADSNQPQHF. DNA of the CDR3: TGTGCCAGCAGTTACGTAACAGCCGATAGCAATCAGCCCCAGCATTTT.

This chain uses TRBV18 with TRBJ2-7; no definite D call. Germline V gene data show CDR1 as KGHSH and CDR2 as LQKENI. The germline V and J ends were trimmed by 1 base and 7 bases, with 17 bases remaining between them. CDR3 length: 15 residues. CDR3 sequence (DNA): TGTGCCAGCTCACCACTACCGACCGGAGATTTGGAGCAGTACTTC. It codes for CASSPLPTGDLEQYF.

The V gene is TRBV11-2, the J gene TRBJ2-3; D ambiguous. V was cut by 2 bases and J by 2 bases, with 5 bases left in between. Germline CDR1 reads SGHAT; CDR2 reads FQNNGV. This CDR3 spans 13 amino acids. The CDR3 sequence: CASSLHYTDTQYF. CDR3 coding DNA: TGTGCCAGCAGCTTACACTACACAGATACGCAGTATTTT.

The chain recombines TRBV7-6 with TRBJ2-5; 9 nucleotides line up with TRBD2. Germline lookup yields CDR1 SGHVS and CDR2 FNYEAQ. There are 16 residues in the CDR3. With V trimmed by 1 base and J by 5 bases, 8 bases remained unmatched. DNA for the CDR3: TGTGCCAGCAGCTTAGGCGGCGGGGGGGCCTTGGAGACCCAGTACTTC. This translates into CASSLGGGGALETQYF.

The chain recombines TRBV7-2 with TRBJ2-5; possibly TRBD1 for D (5 bases). Germline assignment: CDR1 SGHTA and CDR2 FQGNSA. The germline V and J ends were trimmed by 1 base and 2 bases, with 20 bases remaining between them. The CDR3 contains 18 residues. CDR3 nucleotides: TGTGCCAGCAGCTTAGGGCAGGGCCACGGAAGGTGGCAAGAGACCCAGTACTTC. Translating gives CASSLGQGHGRWQETQYF.

This clone was recorded a few times. This chain connects TRBV4-3 to TRBJ2-2; tentatively, D is TRBD2 (6 bases). This CDR3 region has 17 residues. Looked up from germline, CDR1 is LGHNA and CDR2 is YSLEER. V lost 0 bases and J lost 3, with 14 bases in between. This chain's CDR3 is CASSQDNTGRDTGELFF. DNA of the CDR3: TGCGCCAGCAGCCAAGATAACACCGGGAGAGACACCGGGGAGCTGTTTTTT.